Listed below are T cell receptor beta chains from one sample, sequenced in a study of cytomegalovirus exposure and HLA in healthy donors. The assay was immunoSEQ multiplex PCR, and TCRdb's table has in-frame clones only and misses some. The table lists over 130,000 clones, approximately 83% of them singletons, with around 2.4% in the top ten. The sample consisted of PBMCs. The receptor set was obtained from a male donor in good health and CMV-seronegative. CDR3s include the opening cysteine and the closing phenylalanine or tryptophan. A D gene is named only where the DNA matches it firmly. Size tells how often a clone was seen (once, few, many) or the class of an expanded clone, and some rows leave it out.

v_call	clone_size	cdr3_length	d_call	j_call	cdr3_aa
TRBV27	few	10	-	TRBJ2-3	CASGANTQYF
TRBV6-5	few	15	TRBD1	TRBJ1-1	CASSYAGGMNTEAFF
TRBV9	few	14	-	TRBJ1-5	CASSDPNSNQPQHF
TRBV30	-	16	TRBD1	TRBJ1-4	CAWTTGTGEWGEKLFF
TRBV7-2	-	15	-	TRBJ1-1	CASFYGPGANTEAFF
TRBV5-1	-	14	-	TRBJ1-4	CASSALGPREKLFF
TRBV5-1	-	15	-	TRBJ1-2	CASSLGSHGAYGYTF
TRBV10-3	-	13	TRBD2	TRBJ2-2	CASERGQAGELFF
TRBV19	once	14	-	TRBJ1-4	CASSNFEGGEKLFF
TRBV10-3	-	17	TRBD2	TRBJ2-1	CAISEPIGLAGNNEQFF
TRBV18	few	18	TRBD2	TRBJ2-2	CASSPNALAGVSTGELFF
TRBV29-1	-	14	TRBD2	TRBJ2-1	CSVVGVGGYNEQFF
TRBV7-2	few	11	-	TRBJ2-7	CASSFLYEQYF
TRBV11-3	-	14	TRBD1	TRBJ1-1	CASSPGQRNTEAFF
TRBV2	-	14	TRBD1	TRBJ1-2	CASGRDRAAYGYTF
TRBV5-4	-	15	TRBD1	TRBJ2-2	CASSLAQGAGGELFF
TRBV6-5	-	15	TRBD1	TRBJ1-1	CASSRDRRTLTEAFF
TRBV7-2	-	15	TRBD2	TRBJ2-7	CASSPRTSGTYEQYF
TRBV19	-	16	-	TRBJ2-2	CASSIGARGSTGELFF
TRBV6-5	-	14	-	TRBJ2-1	CASSPQGRYNEQFF
TRBV11-3	-	14	TRBD2	TRBJ2-4	CASSSGGAKNIQYF
TRBV27	-	14	-	TRBJ1-1	CASSLFRGNTEAFF
TRBV10-3	few	13	-	TRBJ1-2	CAISPDARDGYTF
TRBV7-2	-	14	-	TRBJ2-6	CASSRGSGANVLTF
TRBV5-4	-	16	-	TRBJ1-5	CASSLGGPHGNQPQHF
TRBV7-2	-	15	-	TRBJ2-7	CASSSPTSGDYEQYF
TRBV4-2	-	16	TRBD2	TRBJ2-3	CASSQELAGGTDTQYF
TRBV7-2	-	14	-	TRBJ2-7	CASSLMRVQHEQYF
TRBV5-4	-	15	TRBD2	TRBJ2-7	CASSRSGREGDEQYF
TRBV4-3	-	14	-	TRBJ2-7	CASSQNHRDYEQYF
TRBV7-3	-	13	-	TRBJ2-3	CASSRSGLGTQYF